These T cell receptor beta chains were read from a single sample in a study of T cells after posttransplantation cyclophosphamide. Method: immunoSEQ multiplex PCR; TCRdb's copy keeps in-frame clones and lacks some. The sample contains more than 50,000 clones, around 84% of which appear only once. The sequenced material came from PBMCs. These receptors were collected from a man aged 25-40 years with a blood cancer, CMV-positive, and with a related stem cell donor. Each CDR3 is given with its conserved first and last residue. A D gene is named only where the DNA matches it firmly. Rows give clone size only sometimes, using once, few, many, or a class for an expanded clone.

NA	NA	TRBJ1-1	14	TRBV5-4	TGTGCCAGCATGCCGGAGGTGAGTGGAACTGAAGCTTTCTTT	CASMPEVSGTEAFF
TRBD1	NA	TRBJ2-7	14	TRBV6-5	TGTGCCAGCAGGCAGGGACAGGGGTTCCACGAGCAGTACTTC	CASRQGQGFHEQYF
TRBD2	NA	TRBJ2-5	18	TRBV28	TGTGCCAGCAGTTTATGGGGGGGACTAGCGGGAGGCCAAGAGACCCAGTACTTC	CASSLWGGLAGGQETQYF
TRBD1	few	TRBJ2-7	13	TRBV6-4	TGTGCCAGCAGTGACGGGACAGGGCGGAAGCAGTACTTC	CASSDGTGRKQYF
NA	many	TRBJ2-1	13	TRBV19	TGTGCCAGTAAGGGAGTCTTATTCGATGAGCAGTTCTTC	CASKGVLFDEQFF
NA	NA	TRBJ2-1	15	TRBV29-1	TGCAGCGTGGTGCTGGGGCGAAACTCCTACAATGAGCAGTTCTTC	CSVVLGRNSYNEQFF
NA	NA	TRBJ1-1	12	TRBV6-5	TGTGCCAGCAGTCATACTAGGACTGAAGCTTTCTTT	CASSHTRTEAFF
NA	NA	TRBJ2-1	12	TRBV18	TGTGCCAGCTCATTTACCTACAATGAGCAGTTCTTC	CASSFTYNEQFF
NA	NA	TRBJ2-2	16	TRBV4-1	TGCGCCAGCAGCTTTGGCGGGGTTCCGAACACCGGGGAGCTGTTTTTT	CASSFGGVPNTGELFF
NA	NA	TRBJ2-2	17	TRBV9	TGTGCCAGCAGCGTTGGACAGAACCTTCTGGACACCGGGGAGCTGTTTTTT	CASSVGQNLLDTGELFF
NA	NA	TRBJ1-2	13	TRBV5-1	TGCGCCAGCAGCCCTTATAGGGGCTATGGCTACACCTTC	CASSPYRGYGYTF
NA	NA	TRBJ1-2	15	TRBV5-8	TGTGCCAGCAGCTTGGGGGTGGCAGGGCCCTATGGCTACACCTTC	CASSLGVAGPYGYTF
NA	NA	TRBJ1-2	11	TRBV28	TGTGCCAGCAGTTTCGGGGTGGGCTACACCTTC	CASSFGVGYTF
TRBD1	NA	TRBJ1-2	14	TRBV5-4	TGTGCCAGCAGATATACAGGGGGAACTCGGGGCTACACCTTC	CASRYTGGTRGYTF
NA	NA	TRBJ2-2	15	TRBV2	TGTGCCAGCAGGCGGGACTTATTTAACACCGGGGAGCTGTTTTTT	CASRRDLFNTGELFF
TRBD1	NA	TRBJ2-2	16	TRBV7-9	TGTTCCTCCGGAACGTACAGGGGACGGGGCACCGGGGAGCTGTTTTTT	CSSGTYRGRGTGELFF
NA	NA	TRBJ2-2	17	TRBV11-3	TGTGCCAGCAGCTTACAGGTGGGAGGGGGGAACACCGGGGAGCTGTTTTTT	CASSLQVGGGNTGELFF
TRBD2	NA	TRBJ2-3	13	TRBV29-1	TGCAGCGTACTAGCGGGAAGTGGAGATACGCAGTATTTT	CSVLAGSGDTQYF
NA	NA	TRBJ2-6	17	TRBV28	TGTGCCAGCAGTTTAAGAATCGCGGCCCCTGGGGCCAACGTCCTGACTTTC	CASSLRIAAPGANVLTF
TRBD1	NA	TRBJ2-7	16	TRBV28	TGTGCCAGCAGTCCATCCCCGGGACAGGGTCCCTACGAGCAGTACTTC	CASSPSPGQGPYEQYF
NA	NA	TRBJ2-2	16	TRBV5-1	TGCGCCAGCAGCTTATCCGGGACACCGAACACCGGGGAGCTGTTTTTT	CASSLSGTPNTGELFF
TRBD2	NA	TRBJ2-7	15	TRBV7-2	TGTGCCAGCAGCTTAACGGGAGGGTACCAGGGCGAGCAGTACTTC	CASSLTGGYQGEQYF
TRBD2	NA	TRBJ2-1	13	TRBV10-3	TGTGCCATCAGTGGGACTAGCGGCAATGAGCAGTTCTTC	CAISGTSGNEQFF
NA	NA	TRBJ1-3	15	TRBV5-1	TGCGCCAGCAGTCGGACACCCGGCTCTGGAAACACCATATATTTT	CASSRTPGSGNTIYF
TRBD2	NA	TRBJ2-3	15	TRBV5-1	TGCGCCAGCGGCTTGCGGGGACTAGACACAGATACGCAGTATTTT	CASGLRGLDTDTQYF
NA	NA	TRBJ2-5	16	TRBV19	TGTGCCAGTAGTATATTAGGGGACTTGGGTGAAGAGACCCAGTACTTC	CASSILGDLGEETQYF
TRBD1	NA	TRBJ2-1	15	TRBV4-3	TGCGCCAGCAGCCACCGACAGGGGGTAGCCAGGGAGCAGTTCTTC	CASSHRQGVAREQFF
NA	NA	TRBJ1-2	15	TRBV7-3	TGTGCCAGCAGCGCTCCGGGTCAGCCTAACTATGGCTACACCTTC	CASSAPGQPNYGYTF
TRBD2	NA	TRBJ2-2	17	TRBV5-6	TGTGCCAGCAGCTTGATATTAAGCGGGAGCCTTACCGGGGAGCTGTTTTTT	CASSLILSGSLTGELFF
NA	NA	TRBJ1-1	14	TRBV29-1	TGCAGCGTTGAAGGCTCGGGGAGGGGGGCTGAAGCTTTCTTT	CSVEGSGRGAEAFF
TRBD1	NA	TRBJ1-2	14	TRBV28	TGTGCCAGCAGTTTGGCAGGGGGCATCTATGGCTACACCTTC	CASSLAGGIYGYTF
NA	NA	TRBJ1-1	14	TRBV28	TGTGCCAGCAGTCCCGGAGGGAAAAACACTGAAGCTTTCTTT	CASSPGGKNTEAFF
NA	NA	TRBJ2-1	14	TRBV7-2	TGTGCCAGCAGCTTAGGTCCTAGCAGCAATGAGCAGTTCTTC	CASSLGPSSNEQFF
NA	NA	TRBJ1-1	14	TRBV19	TGTGCCAGTACCTTCCGGCAGGGAATCGCTGAAGCTTTCTTT	CASTFRQGIAEAFF
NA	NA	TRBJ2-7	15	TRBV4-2	TGTGCCAGCAGCCAAGATGCTCAGCGGACCTACGAGCAGTACTTC	CASSQDAQRTYEQYF
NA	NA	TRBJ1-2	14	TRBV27	TGTGCCAGCAGGCCAATCCGGGTCCGCTATGGCTACACCTTC	CASRPIRVRYGYTF
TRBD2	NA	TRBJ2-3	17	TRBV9	TGTGCCAGCAGCGTAGGGTCAACTAGCGGGGCCACAGATACGCAGTATTTT	CASSVGSTSGATDTQYF
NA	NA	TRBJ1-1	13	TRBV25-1	TGTGCCAGCAGGCCGGAGGAGAACACTGAAGCTTTCTTT	CASRPEENTEAFF
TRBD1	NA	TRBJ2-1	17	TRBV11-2	TGTGCCAGCAGCTTAAACAGGGGGGCGCCCCCTGAGGATGAGCAGTTCTTC	CASSLNRGAPPEDEQFF
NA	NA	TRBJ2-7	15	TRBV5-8	TGTGCCAGCAGCTTGATGGACCCCAGCAGGGGCGTTAGGGAATTC	CASSLMDPSRGVREF
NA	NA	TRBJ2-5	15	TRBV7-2	TGTGCCAGCAGCTTAGTCCCAGGCCCTCGGGAGACCCAGTACTTC	CASSLVPGPRETQYF
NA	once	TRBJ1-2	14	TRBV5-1	TGCGCCAGCAGCGAAACCAAAGGAGTAGGAGGCTACACCTTC	CASSETKGVGGYTF
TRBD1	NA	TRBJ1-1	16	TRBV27	TGTGCCAGCAGTTATCTCTCGGACAGGGCCAAGACTGAAGCTTTCTTT	CASSYLSDRAKTEAFF
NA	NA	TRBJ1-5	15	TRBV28	TGTGCCAGCAGAGAGAACCAGGGAGGGGATCAGCCCCAGCATTTT	CASRENQGGDQPQHF
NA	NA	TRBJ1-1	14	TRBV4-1	TGCGCCAGCAGCCTGGAGGGGACGAACACTGAAGCTTTCTTT	CASSLEGTNTEAFF
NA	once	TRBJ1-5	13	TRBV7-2	TGTGCCAGCAGCCTACAAGGGGATCAGCCCCAGCATTTT	CASSLQGDQPQHF
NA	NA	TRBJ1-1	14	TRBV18	TGTGCCAGCTCACCACCTCTTCGGACAGATGAAGCTTTCTTT	CASSPPLRTDEAFF
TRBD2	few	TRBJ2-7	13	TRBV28	TGTGCCAGCAGTGGACTAGGCAGAACAGAGCAGTACTTC	CASSGLGRTEQYF
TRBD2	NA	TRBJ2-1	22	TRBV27	TGTGCCAGCATCCCCCGGGTTAGGGGGGGTCTAGCGGGAGGTTTACCCGACAATGAGCAGTTCTTC	CASIPRVRGGLAGGLPDNEQFF
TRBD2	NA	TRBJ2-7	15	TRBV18	TGTGCCAGCTCACCCCGACTAGCGGCCTCCTACGAGCAGTACTTC	CASSPRLAASYEQYF
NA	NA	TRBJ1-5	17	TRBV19	TGTGCCAGTAGCTCACCGGCCAGGCAGCGGCAGGATCAGCCCCAGCATTTT	CASSSPARQRQDQPQHF